This TCR beta chain came from a study of shared clonotypes between healthy human individuals. Trimming shortened V by 0 bases and J by 4 bases, and 16 bases separated the two germline ends. Germline V gene sequence: CDR1 MGHRA, CDR2 YSYEKL. The CDR3 sequence is 17 residues long. Study-level results: Four donors held approximately 4.6% of naive CD4 clonotypes in common.

All participating donors were Caucasian adults from Nashville, Tennessee. Concerning this clone: Antigen specificity is unknown.

Each PCR replicate from the sorted subsets contained around 0.2 ug DNA, which is about 31,000 T cell genomes. Assay used: immunoSEQ multiplex PCR; TCRdb lists only in-frame clones, some missing. The sample yields 110,000 or so clones, about 67% seen once. This receptor was identified in a woman aged 25 to 39 in good health. The V and J genes are TRBV4-1 and TRBJ2-1; D ambiguous. Sequenced: memory CD8+ T cells sorted from blood. Subset noted: CD45RO+ cells pooled with CCR7-negative TemRA cells. Here the CDR3 reads CASSQDIYSNLYNEQFF. In nucleotides, the CDR3 is TGCGCCAGCAGCCAAGATATTTACTCCAACTTATACAATGAGCAGTTCTTC.